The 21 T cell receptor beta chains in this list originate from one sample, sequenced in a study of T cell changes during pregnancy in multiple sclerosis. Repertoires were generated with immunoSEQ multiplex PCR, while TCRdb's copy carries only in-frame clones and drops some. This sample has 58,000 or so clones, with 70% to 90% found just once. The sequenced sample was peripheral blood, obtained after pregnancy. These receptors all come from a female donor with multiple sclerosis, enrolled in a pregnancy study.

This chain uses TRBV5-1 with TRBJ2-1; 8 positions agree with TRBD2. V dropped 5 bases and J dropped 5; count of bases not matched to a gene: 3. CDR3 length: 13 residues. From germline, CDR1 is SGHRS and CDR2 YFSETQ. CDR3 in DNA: TGCGCCAGCAGACTAGCGGTAGACAATGAGCAGTTCTTC. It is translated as CASRLAVDNEQFF.

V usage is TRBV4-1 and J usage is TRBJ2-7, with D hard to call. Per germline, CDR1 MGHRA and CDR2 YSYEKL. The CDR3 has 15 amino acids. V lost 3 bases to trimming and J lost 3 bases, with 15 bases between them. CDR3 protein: CASSHPGSRVYEQYF. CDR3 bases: TGCGCCAGCAGCCATCCCGGGTCCAGAGTCTACGAGCAGTACTTC.

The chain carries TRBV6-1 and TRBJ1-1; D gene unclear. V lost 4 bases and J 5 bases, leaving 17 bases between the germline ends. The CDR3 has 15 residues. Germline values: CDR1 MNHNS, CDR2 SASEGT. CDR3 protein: CASSAYGEVDTEAFF. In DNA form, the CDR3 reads TGTGCCAGCAGTGCGTACGGGGAGGTCGATACTGAAGCTTTCTTT.

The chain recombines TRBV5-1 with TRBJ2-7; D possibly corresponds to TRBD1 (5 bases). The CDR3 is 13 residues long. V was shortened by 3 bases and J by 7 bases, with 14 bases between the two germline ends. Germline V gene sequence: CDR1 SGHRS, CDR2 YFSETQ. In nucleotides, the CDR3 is TGCGCCAGCAGCTCCCCAGGGTTGGGGGAGCAGTACTTC. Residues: CASSSPGLGEQYF.

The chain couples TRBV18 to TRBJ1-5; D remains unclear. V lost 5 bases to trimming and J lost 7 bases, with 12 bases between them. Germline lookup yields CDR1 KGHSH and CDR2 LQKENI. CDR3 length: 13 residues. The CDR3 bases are TGTGCCAGCTCAGCAACAGCGGACCAGCCCCAGCATTTT. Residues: CASSATADQPQHF.

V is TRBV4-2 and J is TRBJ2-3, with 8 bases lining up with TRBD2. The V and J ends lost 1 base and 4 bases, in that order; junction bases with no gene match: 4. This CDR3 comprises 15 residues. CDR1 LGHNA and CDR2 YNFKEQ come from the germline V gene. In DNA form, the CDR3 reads TGTGCCAGCAGCCAAGGGGCTAGCGGGCCAGATACGCAGTATTTT. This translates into CASSQGASGPDTQYF.

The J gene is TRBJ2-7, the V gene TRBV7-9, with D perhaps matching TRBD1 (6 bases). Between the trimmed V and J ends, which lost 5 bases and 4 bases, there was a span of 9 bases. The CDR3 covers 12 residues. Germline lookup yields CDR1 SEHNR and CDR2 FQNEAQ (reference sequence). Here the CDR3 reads CASSHGQYEQYF. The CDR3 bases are TGTGCCAGCAGCCACGGACAGTACGAGCAGTACTTC.

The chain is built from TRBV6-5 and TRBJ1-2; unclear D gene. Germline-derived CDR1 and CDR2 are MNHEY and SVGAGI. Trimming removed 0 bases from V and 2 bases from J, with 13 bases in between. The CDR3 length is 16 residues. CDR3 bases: TGTGCCAGCAGTTACTCTGGGCGGGGTCCCAACTATGGCTACACCTTC. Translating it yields CASSYSGRGPNYGYTF.

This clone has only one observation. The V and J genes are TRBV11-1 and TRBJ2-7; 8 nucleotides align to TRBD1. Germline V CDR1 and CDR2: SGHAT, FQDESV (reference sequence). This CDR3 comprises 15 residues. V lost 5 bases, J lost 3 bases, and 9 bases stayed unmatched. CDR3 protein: CASSPEGTGHYEQYF. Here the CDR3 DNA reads TGTGCCAGCAGCCCCGAAGGGACAGGACACTACGAGCAGTACTTC.

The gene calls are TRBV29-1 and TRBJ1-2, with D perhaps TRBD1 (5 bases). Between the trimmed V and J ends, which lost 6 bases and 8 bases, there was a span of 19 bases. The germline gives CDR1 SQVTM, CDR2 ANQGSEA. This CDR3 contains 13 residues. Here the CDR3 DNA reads TGCAGCGTGGGCCTAAGGGGCCTGGGGGGCTACACCTTC. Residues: CSVGLRGLGGYTF.

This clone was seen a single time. The CDR3 bases are TGTGCCAGCAACACGGGGAACCTGCCGCAGTACTTC. It translates to CASNTGNLPQYF. This rearrangement joins TRBV5-4 to TRBJ2-7; a weak D match, TRBD2 (5 bases). The CDR3 is 12 amino acids. Trimming cost V 6 bases and J 9 bases, with 16 bases left between them. Germline V CDR1 and CDR2: SGHNT, YYREEE (reference sequence).

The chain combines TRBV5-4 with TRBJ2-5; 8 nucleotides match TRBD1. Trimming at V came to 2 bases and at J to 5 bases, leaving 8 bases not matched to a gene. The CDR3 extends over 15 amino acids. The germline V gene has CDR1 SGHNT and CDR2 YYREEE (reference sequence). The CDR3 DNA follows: TGTGCCAGCAGCTTCTCAGGGGGCGCATGGGAGACCCAGTACTTC. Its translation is CASSFSGGAWETQYF.

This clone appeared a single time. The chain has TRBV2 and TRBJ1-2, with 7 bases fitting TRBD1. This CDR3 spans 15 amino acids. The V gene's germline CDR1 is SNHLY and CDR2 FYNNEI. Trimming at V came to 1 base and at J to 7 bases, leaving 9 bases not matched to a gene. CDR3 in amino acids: CASSEDRGYRGGYTF. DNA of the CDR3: TGTGCCAGCAGTGAAGACAGGGGATACCGTGGTGGCTACACCTTC.

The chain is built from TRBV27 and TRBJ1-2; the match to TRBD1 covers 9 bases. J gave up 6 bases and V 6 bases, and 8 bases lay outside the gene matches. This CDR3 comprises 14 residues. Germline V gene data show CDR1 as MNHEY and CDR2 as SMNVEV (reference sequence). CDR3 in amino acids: CASRDAGTGNGYTF. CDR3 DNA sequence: TGTGCCAGCAGGGACGCCGGGACAGGGAATGGCTACACCTTC.

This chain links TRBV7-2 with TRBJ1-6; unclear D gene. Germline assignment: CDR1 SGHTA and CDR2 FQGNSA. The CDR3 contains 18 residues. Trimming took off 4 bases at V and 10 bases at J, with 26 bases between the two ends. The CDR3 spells CASSYRSSGGTGVSPLHF. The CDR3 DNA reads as TGTGCCAGCAGCTATAGGTCATCGGGAGGAACCGGGGTCTCACCCCTCCACTTT.

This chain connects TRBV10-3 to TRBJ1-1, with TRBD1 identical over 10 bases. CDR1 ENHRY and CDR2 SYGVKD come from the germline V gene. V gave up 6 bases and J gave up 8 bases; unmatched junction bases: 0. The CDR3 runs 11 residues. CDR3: CAIRTGGEAFF. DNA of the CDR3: TGTGCCATCAGGACAGGGGGCGAAGCTTTCTTT.

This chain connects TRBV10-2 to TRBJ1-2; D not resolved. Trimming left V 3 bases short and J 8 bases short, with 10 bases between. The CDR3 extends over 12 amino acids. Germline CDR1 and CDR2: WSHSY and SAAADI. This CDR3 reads CASSETTWGYTF. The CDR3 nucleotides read TGCGCCAGCAGTGAAACTACTTGGGGCTACACCTTC.

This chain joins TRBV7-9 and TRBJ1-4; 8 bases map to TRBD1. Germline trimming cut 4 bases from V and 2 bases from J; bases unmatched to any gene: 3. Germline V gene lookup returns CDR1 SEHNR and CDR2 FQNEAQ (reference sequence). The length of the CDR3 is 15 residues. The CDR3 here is CASSSQGATNEKLFF. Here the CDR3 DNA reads TGTGCCAGCAGCTCTCAGGGGGCTACTAATGAAAAACTGTTTTTT.

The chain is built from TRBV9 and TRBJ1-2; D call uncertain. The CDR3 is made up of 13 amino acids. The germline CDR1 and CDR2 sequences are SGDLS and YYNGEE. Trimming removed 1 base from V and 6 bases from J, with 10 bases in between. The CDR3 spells CASSVTGFHGYTF. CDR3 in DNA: TGTGCCAGCAGCGTAACCGGGTTTCATGGCTACACCTTC.

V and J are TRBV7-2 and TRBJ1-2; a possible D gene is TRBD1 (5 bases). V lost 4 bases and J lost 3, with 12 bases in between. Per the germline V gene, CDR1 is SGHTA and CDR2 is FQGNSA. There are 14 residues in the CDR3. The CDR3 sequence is CASSWRGRDYGYTF. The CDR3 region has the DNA TGTGCCAGCAGCTGGAGGGGCAGGGACTATGGCTACACCTTC.

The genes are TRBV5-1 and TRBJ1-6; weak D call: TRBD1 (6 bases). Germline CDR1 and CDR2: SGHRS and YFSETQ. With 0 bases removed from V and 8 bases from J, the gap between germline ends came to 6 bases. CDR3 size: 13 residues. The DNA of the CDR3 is TGCGCCAGCAGCTTGGAGGGGGATTCACCCCTCCACTTT. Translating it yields CASSLEGDSPLHF.